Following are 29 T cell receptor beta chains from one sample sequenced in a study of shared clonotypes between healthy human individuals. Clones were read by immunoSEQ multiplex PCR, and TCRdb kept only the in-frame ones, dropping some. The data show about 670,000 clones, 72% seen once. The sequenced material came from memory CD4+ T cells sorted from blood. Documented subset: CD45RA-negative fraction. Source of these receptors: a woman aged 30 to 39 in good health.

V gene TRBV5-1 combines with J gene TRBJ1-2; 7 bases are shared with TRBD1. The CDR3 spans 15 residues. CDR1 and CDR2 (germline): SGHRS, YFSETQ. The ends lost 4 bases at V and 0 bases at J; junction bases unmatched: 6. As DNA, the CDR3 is TGCGCCAGCAGCCCACAGGGGAGAGCTAACTATGGCTACACCTTC. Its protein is CASSPQGRANYGYTF.

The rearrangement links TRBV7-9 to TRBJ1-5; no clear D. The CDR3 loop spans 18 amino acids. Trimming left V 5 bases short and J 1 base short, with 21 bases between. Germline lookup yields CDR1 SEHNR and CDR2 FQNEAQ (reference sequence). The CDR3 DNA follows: TGTGCCAGCAGCCCCTCCCTCGGGAAATCGGAGAGCAATCAGCCCCAGCATTTT. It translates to CASSPSLGKSESNQPQHF.

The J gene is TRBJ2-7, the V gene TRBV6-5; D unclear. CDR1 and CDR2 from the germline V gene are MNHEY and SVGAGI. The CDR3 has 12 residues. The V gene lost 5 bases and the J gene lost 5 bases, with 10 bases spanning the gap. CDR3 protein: CASSPIGDEQYF. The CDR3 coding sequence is TGTGCCAGCAGTCCTATTGGGGACGAGCAGTACTTC.

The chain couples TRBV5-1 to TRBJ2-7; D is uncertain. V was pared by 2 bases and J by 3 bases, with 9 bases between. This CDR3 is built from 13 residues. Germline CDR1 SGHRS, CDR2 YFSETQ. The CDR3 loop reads CASSLFSGYEQYF. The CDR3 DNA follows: TGCGCCAGCAGCTTATTCTCCGGCTACGAGCAGTACTTC.

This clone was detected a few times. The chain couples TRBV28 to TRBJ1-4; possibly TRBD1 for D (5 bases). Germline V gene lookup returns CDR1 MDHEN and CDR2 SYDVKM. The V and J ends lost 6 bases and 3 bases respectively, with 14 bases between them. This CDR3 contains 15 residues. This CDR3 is CASSPLGDANEKLFF. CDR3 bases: TGTGCCAGCAGCCCCTTGGGGGATGCTAATGAAAAACTGTTTTTT.

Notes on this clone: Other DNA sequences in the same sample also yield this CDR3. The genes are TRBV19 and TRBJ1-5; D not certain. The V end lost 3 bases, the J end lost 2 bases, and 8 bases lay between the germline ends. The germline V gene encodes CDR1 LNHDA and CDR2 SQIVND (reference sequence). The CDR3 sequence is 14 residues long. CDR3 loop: CASSIDRRNQPQHF. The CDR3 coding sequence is TGTGCCAGTAGTATCGACCGACGCAATCAGCCCCAGCATTTT.

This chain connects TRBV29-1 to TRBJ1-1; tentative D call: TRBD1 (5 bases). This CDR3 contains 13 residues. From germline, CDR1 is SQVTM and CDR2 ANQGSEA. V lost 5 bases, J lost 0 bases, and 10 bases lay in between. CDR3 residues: CSVLGPLNTEAFF. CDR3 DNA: TGCAGCGTTCTGGGACCCTTGAACACTGAAGCTTTCTTT.

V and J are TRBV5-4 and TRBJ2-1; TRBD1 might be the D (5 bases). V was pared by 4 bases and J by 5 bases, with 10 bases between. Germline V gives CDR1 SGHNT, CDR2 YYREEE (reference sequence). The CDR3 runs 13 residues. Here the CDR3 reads CASSKQANNEQFF. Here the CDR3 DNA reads TGTGCCAGCAGCAAACAGGCCAACAATGAGCAGTTCTTC.

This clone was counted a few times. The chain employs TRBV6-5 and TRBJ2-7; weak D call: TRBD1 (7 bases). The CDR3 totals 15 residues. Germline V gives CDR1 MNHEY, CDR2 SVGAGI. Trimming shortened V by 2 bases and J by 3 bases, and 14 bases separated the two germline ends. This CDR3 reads CASSYRRDRDYEQYF. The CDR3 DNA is TGTGCCAGCAGTTACCGGCGGGACAGAGACTACGAGCAGTACTTC.

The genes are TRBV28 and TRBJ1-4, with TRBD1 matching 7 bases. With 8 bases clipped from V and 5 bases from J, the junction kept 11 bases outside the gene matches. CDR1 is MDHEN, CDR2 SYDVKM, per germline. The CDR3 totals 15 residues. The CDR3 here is CASRWSGQINEKLFF. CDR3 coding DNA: TGTGCCAGCCGGTGGTCGGGACAGATCAATGAAAAACTGTTTTTT.

The CDR3 DNA reads TGTGCCAGCAGTTTTATAGGGATGAACAATGAGCAGTTCTTC. Translation gives CASSFIGMNNEQFF. V and J are TRBV28 and TRBJ2-1, with unresolved D. V dropped 3 bases and J dropped 5 bases, with 11 bases sitting between them. The CDR3 is made up of 14 amino acids. Germline V gene sequence: CDR1 MDHEN, CDR2 SYDVKM. Based on the CDR3 plus reference TRBV28 and TRBJ2-1, the full variable domain is DVKVTQSSRYLVKRTGEKVFLECVQDMDHENMFWYRQDPGLGLRLIYFSYDVKMKEKGDIPEGYSVSREKKERFSLILESASTNQTSMYLCASSFIGMNNEQFFGPGTRLTVL.

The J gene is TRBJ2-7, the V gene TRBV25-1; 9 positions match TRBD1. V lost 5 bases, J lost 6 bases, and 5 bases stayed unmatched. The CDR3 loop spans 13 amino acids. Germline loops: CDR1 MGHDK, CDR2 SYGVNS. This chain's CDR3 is CASSLGQGSEQYF. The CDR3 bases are TGTGCCAGCAGTTTGGGACAGGGCAGCGAGCAGTACTTC.

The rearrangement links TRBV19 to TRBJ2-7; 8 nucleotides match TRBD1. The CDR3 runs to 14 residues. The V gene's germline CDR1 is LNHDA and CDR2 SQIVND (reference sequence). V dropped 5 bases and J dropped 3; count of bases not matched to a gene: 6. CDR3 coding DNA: TGTGCCAGTAGTCCCCCAGGGGGCGGCTACGAGCAGTACTTC. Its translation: CASSPPGGGYEQYF.

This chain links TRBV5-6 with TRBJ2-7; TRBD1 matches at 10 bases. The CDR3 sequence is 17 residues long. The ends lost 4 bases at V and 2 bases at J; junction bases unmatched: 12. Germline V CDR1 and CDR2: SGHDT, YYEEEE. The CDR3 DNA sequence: TGTGCCAGCAGCGGCCGGGGACAGGGGCGGAAGACCTACGAGCAGTACTTC. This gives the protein CASSGRGQGRKTYEQYF.

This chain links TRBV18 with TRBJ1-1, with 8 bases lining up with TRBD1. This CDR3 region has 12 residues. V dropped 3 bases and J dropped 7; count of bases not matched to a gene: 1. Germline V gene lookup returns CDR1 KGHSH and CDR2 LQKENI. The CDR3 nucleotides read TGTGCCAGCTCACCGGACAGGGATGAAGCTTTCTTT. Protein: CASSPDRDEAFF.

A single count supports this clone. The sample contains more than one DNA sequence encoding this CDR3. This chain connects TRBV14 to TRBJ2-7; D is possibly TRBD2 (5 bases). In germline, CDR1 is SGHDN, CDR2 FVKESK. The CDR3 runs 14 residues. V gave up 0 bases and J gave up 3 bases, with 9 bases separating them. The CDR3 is CASSQDASSYEQYF. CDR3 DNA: TGTGCCAGCAGCCAAGATGCTAGCAGCTACGAGCAGTACTTC.

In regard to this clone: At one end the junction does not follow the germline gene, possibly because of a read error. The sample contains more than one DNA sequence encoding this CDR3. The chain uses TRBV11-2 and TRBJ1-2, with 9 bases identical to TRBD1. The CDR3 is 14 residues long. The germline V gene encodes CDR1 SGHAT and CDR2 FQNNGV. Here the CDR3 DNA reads TGTGCTAGCAGCCCGGACAGGGGTGGGTTTGGCTACACCTTC. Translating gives CASSPDRGGFGYTF.

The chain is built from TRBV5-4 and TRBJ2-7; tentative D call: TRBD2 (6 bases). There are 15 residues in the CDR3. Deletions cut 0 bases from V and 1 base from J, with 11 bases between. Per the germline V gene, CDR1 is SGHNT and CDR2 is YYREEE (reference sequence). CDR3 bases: TGTGCCAGCAGCTTGGCCCGGGACTCTTCCTACGAGCAGTACTTC. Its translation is CASSLARDSSYEQYF.

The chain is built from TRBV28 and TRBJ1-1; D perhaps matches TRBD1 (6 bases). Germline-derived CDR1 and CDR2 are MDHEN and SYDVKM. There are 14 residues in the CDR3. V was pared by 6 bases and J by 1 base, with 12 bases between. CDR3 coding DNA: TGTGCCAGCAGACTTGGACAGACGAACACTGAAGCTTTCTTT. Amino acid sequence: CASRLGQTNTEAFF.

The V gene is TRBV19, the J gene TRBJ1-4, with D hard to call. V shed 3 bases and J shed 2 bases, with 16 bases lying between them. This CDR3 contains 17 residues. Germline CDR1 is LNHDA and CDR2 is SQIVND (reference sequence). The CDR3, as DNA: TGTGCCAGTAGTATCCGGATTAACTGGGCCACTAATGAAAAACTGTTTTTT. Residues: CASSIRINWATNEKLFF.

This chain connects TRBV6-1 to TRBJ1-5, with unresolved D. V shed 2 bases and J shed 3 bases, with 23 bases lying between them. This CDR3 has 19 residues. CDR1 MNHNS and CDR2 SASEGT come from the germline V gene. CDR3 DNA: TGTGCCAGCAGTGAAAACCCCCCCATTCTGACACCTCTCAATCAGCCCCAGCATTTT. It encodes CASSENPPILTPLNQPQHF.

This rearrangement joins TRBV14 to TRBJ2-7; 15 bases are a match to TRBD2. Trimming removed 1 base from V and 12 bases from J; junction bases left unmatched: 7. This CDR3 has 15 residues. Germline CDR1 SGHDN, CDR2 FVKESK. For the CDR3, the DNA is TGTGCCAGCAGCCAAGCTGGGACTAGCGGGAGGTTTCCGTACTTC. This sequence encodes CASSQAGTSGRFPYF.

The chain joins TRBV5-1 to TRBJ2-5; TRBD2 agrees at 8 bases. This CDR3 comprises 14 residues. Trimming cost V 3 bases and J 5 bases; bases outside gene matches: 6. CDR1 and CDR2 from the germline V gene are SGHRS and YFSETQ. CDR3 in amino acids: CASSSGGGAETQYF. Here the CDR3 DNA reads TGCGCCAGCAGCTCCGGGGGGGGCGCGGAGACCCAGTACTTC.

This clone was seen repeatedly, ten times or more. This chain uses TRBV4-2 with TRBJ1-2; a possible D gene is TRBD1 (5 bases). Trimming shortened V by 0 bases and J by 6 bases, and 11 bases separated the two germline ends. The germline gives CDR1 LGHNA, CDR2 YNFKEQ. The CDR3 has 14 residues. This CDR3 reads CASSQEAGSNGYTF. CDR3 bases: TGTGCCAGCAGCCAAGAGGCAGGGAGTAATGGCTACACCTTC.

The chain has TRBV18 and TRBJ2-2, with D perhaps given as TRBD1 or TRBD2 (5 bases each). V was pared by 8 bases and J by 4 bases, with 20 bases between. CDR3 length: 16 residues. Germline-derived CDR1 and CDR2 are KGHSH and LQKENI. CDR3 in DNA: TGTGCCAGCCCCGGGGACCTGAGCGTAGCCACCGGGGAGCTGTTTTTT. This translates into CASPGDLSVATGELFF.

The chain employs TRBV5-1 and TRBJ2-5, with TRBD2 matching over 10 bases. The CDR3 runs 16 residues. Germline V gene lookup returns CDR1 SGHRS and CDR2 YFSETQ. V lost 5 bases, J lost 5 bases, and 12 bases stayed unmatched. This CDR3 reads CASSLMMSGRVETQYF. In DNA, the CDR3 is TGCGCCAGCAGTCTGATGATGAGCGGGAGGGTGGAGACCCAGTACTTC.

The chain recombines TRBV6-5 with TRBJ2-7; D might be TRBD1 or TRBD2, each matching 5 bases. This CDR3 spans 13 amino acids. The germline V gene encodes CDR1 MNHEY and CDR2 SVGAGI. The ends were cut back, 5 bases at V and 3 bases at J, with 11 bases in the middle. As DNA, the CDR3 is TGTGCCAGCAGTCGGGACCGCTTCTACGAGCAGTACTTC. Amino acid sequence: CASSRDRFYEQYF.

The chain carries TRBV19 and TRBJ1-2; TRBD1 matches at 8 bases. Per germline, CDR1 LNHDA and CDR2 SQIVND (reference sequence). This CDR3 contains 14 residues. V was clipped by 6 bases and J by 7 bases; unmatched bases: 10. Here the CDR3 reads CASSTAGGEGGYTF. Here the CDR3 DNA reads TGTGCCAGTAGCACCGCAGGGGGCGAGGGTGGCTACACCTTC.

In DNA, the CDR3 is TGTGCCAGCAGCTTATCGAGCGGCACTGAAGCTTTCTTT. Translation gives CASSLSSGTEAFF. This chain uses TRBV7-3 with TRBJ1-1; D ambiguous. V was trimmed by 2 bases and J by 4 bases, leaving 8 bases between them. The CDR3 is made up of 13 amino acids. Germline V lookup: CDR1 SGHTA, CDR2 FQGTGA.